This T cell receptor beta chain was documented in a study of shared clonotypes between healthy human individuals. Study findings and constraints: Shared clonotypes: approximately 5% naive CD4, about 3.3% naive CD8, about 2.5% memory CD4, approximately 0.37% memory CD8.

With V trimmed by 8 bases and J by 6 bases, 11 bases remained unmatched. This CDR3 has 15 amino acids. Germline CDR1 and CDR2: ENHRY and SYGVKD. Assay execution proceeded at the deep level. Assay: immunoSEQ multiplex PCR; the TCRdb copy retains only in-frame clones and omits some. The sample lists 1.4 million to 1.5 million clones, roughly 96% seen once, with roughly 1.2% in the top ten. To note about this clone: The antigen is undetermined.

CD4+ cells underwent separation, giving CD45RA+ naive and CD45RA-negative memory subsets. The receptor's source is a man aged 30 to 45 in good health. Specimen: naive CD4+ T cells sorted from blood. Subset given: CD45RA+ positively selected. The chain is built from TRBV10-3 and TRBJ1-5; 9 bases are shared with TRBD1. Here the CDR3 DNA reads TGTGCCATCTCTTCGGGACAGGGATCCGGTCAGCCCCAGCATTTT. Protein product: CAISSGQGSGQPQHF.